This paragraph reports one T cell receptor beta chain. Its antigen remains unidentified. No much larger clonotype is one base removed from it; base qualities were not supplied. These data originate in a study of T cells after yellow fever vaccination (dated by TCRdb to about 2019). Concerning the study at large: Libraries from fractions with low cell numbers were prepared with the SMART-Seq v4 Ultra Low Input RNA kit. The cohort comprised two healthy male donors, one aged 18 to 30 and one aged 30 to 40 years. To follow T-cell clones before and after primary and booster YFV17D yellow fever vaccination, bulk TCR alpha and beta repertoires were sequenced over time. Blood was drawn at multiple timepoints before and after primary and secondary immunization, with bulk PBMC replicates and cell subsets isolated.

What the authors observed across the whole study: A small fraction of clonotypes showed up in both the CD4 and CD8 compartments, probably as a result of convergent recombination. The secondary T-cell response was found to be weaker but faster than the primary response, with a peak reached on day 5 rather than on day 15. Because the study included only a couple of donors, the extent to which the findings can be generalized is limited. After the booster, most clones that had expanded after primary vaccination were detected again (roughly 95% of CD4 and under 90% of CD8), suggesting broad maintenance of memory. Computational filtering was required because FACS-sorted repertoires could contain abundant contaminating clonotypes from the bulk population.

Via the germline V gene, CDR1 is SQVTM and CDR2 ANQGSEA. The CDR3 covers 12 residues, taking in both the cysteine and the phenylalanine. This entry keeps only the CDR3 DNA: 36 bases, framed from base 1. From V the trimming removes 4 bases and from J it removes 6 bases, while the gene matches leave 4 bases of the junction unaccounted for. In light of the paper, this sample's treatment or condition label describes: live attenuated yellow fever vaccine strain. At every blood-draw timepoint, two biological replicates of bulk PBMCs were collected. PBMCs were isolated from peripheral blood using a standard Ficoll-Paque protocol. TriZol was used to extract RNA from bulk PBMCs, CD4 and CD8 fractions, and dextramer-positive and dextramer-negative fractions. TCR cDNA was synthesized by 5'RACE template switching, which introduced a universal primer site and unique molecular identifiers. cDNA synthesis was primed from both the TCR alpha and TCR beta constant segments. Two PCR steps were used to amplify libraries, with sample barcodes and sequencing adapters being added in the second step. Sequencing of the libraries was done on either Illumina HiSeq 2500 (2x100 bp) or NovaSeq (2x150 bp). The authors' analysis ran thus. MIGEC was used to demultiplex reads and collapse the reads into UMI consensus sequences, and MiXCR was used for V(D)J alignment. Vaccine-responding clonotypes were identified with edgeR using replicate PBMC samples, with FDR below 0.01 and a log2 fold change above 5 up to day 15 being required. Each bulk clonotype was labeled CD4 or CD8 based on which sequenced repertoire, CD4 or CD8, contained the clonotype at higher abundance. TCRdb redid the processing of the public reads, applying fastp at Q25 and MiXCR, and retained in-frame beta chains. Rows with a matching CDR3 protein are joined into one entry that keeps the most common DNA and genes. The V and J calls were not made by the authors but by TCRdb's processing. This sample lists around 550,000 distinct CDR3 sequences; 15% to 20% were detected once. The ten top clones hold 13% to 15% of the sample.

This specimen consisted of PBMCs, obtained 15 days after the yellow fever booster vaccination. Here the chain combines TRBV29-1 and TRBJ2-7, with 9 central nucleotides matching TRBD1. The receptor was isolated from a young man who received the YFV17D yellow fever vaccine. Here the CDR3 is given as CSVAQGAGEQYF. The DNA reads as follows: TGCAGCGTTGCACAGGGGGCTGGCGAGCAGTACTTC.